The TCR beta chain under discussion was sequenced for a study of CD8 T cells in ankylosing spondylitis. Study-wide results and caveats: Earlier work had already found some motif variants in reactive arthritis synovial fluid and blood. What seemed typical of ankylosing spondylitis blood was a TCR beta motif built from several highly homologous variants. Disease-linked clones, CD8+, were relatively rare in peripheral blood.

By quantitative 5'-RACE with molecular barcodes, the TCR beta libraries were made. TCRdb analysed the 5' RACE reads with MiXCR anew, one entry per CDR3 protein. The sample includes approximately 240,000 distinct CDR3 sequences, approximately 24% seen only once; the top ten take approximately 0.61%. To note about this clonotype: Its target is not known.

This CDR3 comprises 12 residues. V lost 1 base and J lost 8, with 7 bases in between. Sequencing was carried out using blood, either unsorted or a sorted T cell fraction (not recorded which). The chain uses TRBV12-3 or TRBV12-4 and TRBJ2-3; D is possibly TRBD1 (5 bases). The sequence was obtained from a male donor with ankylosing spondylitis or in good health (not recorded which). CDR3 in DNA: TGTGCCAGCAGTTTAGAAAGGGGTACGCAGTATTTT. Translation gives CASSLERGTQYF.